This T cell receptor beta chain appears in the sequencing data of a study of graft-versus-host responses after intestinal transplantation. Study-wide background: Recipients were given multivisceral, liver-intestinal, or isolated intestinal transplants. Anti-thymocyte globulin induction preceded 2 to 4 years of tacrolimus and steroid maintenance in all recipients.

Concerning this clone itself: What it binds is unknown.

Findings of the study overall: Recipient bone marrow held GvH clones, some seen earlier in ileum or blood. Early post-transplant HvG declines showed an association with peak circulating GvH clone levels.

Per the germline V gene, CDR1 is LGHNA and CDR2 is YSLEER. Trimming cost V 1 base and J 1 base, with 10 bases left between them. The CDR3 is 15 amino acids. Measured with immunoSEQ multiplex PCR; TCRdb has only the in-frame clones, and not every one. The sample records fewer than 55,000 clones, 90% to 95% being singletons. This specimen consisted of unstimulated CD8+ T cells sorted from spleen or lymph node cells, obtained before transplant. The chain joins TRBV4-3 to TRBJ1-1; D gene ambiguous. This sequence was found in a human donor who was the organ donor for an intestinal transplant. DNA of the CDR3: TGCGCCAGCAGCCAAGTCTTCGGGGAGAACACTGAAGCTTTCTTT. Residues: CASSQVFGENTEAFF.